Listed below are T cell receptor beta chains from one sample, sequenced in a study of CD8 T cells in ankylosing spondylitis. TCRdb ran MiXCR on the 5' RACE reads and lists one entry per CDR3 protein. The data contain about 540,000 distinct CDR3 sequences, roughly 13% of them seen just once; the ten biggest clones take up 6.5% to 7%. Sample: blood, either unsorted or a sorted T cell fraction (not recorded which). The source is a male donor with ankylosing spondylitis. CDR3s include the opening cysteine and the closing phenylalanine or tryptophan. A D gene is named only where the DNA matches it firmly. Clone size appears in some rows only: once, few, many, or a class for an expanded clone.

d_gene: NA
j_gene: TRBJ1-1
v_gene: TRBV5-1
abundance: few
CDR3nt: TGCGCCAGCAGCCAGCCCGGGCCAGAAAACACTGAAGCTTTCTTT
CDR3aa: CASSQPGPENTEAFF

d_gene: TRBD2
j_gene: TRBJ2-2
v_gene: TRBV7-8
abundance: many
CDR3nt: TGTGCCAGCAGCTTAACTACCGGGACTAGCGGGAGGGCCGTCGGGGAGCTGTTTTTT
CDR3aa: CASSLTTGTSGRAVGELFF

d_gene: TRBD1
j_gene: TRBJ2-5
v_gene: TRBV12-3/TRBV12-4
abundance: few
CDR3nt: TGTGCCAGCAGTTCCGGACAGGGGGCTTATAGGCAGACCCAGTACTTC
CDR3aa: CASSSGQGAYRQTQYF

d_gene: NA
j_gene: TRBJ2-3
v_gene: TRBV11-2
abundance: few
CDR3nt: TGTGCCAGCAGCTTAGAGTTAGCCGGGGCAGTCGGCACAGATACGCAGTATTTT
CDR3aa: CASSLELAGAVGTDTQYF

d_gene: TRBD2
j_gene: TRBJ2-3
v_gene: TRBV3-1
abundance: few
CDR3nt: TGTGCCAGCAGCCAAGATTGGGATAGCGGGCACCCTAGCACAGATACGCAGTATTTT
CDR3aa: CASSQDWDSGHPSTDTQYF

d_gene: NA
j_gene: TRBJ2-3
v_gene: TRBV2
abundance: NA
CDR3nt: TGTGCCACCTCTCTGACCACTAGCACAGATACGCAGTATTTT
CDR3aa: CATSLTTSTDTQYF

d_gene: TRBD2
j_gene: TRBJ2-1
v_gene: TRBV7-9
abundance: many
CDR3nt: TGTGCCAGCAGCCCGGATAGCGGGGGATACAATGAGCAGTTCTTC
CDR3aa: CASSPDSGGYNEQFF

d_gene: TRBD1
j_gene: TRBJ1-5
v_gene: TRBV11-2
abundance: NA
CDR3nt: TGTGCCAGCAGCCTAAGGCCTCCGGGACAGGGCTACAATCAGCCCCAGCATTTT
CDR3aa: CASSLRPPGQGYNQPQHF

d_gene: NA
j_gene: TRBJ1-5
v_gene: TRBV20-1
abundance: NA
CDR3nt: TGCAGTGCTAGAGGAGGGGACCAACAGCCCCAGCATTTT
CDR3aa: CSARGGDQQPQHF

d_gene: TRBD1
j_gene: TRBJ2-1
v_gene: TRBV7-8
abundance: NA
CDR3nt: TGTGCCAGCACCCAGACAGGGTACGGTGAGCAGTTCTTC
CDR3aa: CASTQTGYGEQFF

d_gene: NA
j_gene: TRBJ2-7
v_gene: TRBV5-1
abundance: NA
CDR3nt: TGCGCCAGCAGCGGGGACACCGGCTCCTACGAGCAGTACTTC
CDR3aa: CASSGDTGSYEQYF

d_gene: NA
j_gene: TRBJ2-1
v_gene: TRBV28
abundance: few
CDR3nt: TGTGCCAGCAGCCCAGGGGGGGGTGTAGGCAATGAGCAGTTCTTC
CDR3aa: CASSPGGGVGNEQFF

d_gene: NA
j_gene: TRBJ2-3
v_gene: TRBV27
abundance: NA
CDR3nt: TGTGCCAGCAGTTTAGGGGAACATCGCACAGATACGCAGTATTTT
CDR3aa: CASSLGEHRTDTQYF

d_gene: NA
j_gene: TRBJ1-5
v_gene: TRBV6-5
abundance: NA
CDR3nt: TGTGCCAGCACTTTAGGACGGCTCGGGGGCGGTCAGCCCCAGCATTTT
CDR3aa: CASTLGRLGGGQPQHF

d_gene: TRBD1
j_gene: TRBJ2-5
v_gene: TRBV12-3/TRBV12-4
abundance: few
CDR3nt: TGTGCCAGCAGTTCACTTGGGACAGGGGGCCGGGAGACCCAGTACTTC
CDR3aa: CASSSLGTGGRETQYF

d_gene: TRBD2
j_gene: TRBJ2-3
v_gene: TRBV11-2
abundance: many
CDR3nt: TGTGCCAGCAGCCTACGGACTAGCGGGAGCGCAGATACGCAGTATTTT
CDR3aa: CASSLRTSGSADTQYF

d_gene: TRBD1
j_gene: TRBJ1-3
v_gene: TRBV5-1
abundance: few
CDR3nt: TGCGCCAGCAGCTTGGCTCCCGGGACAGGGGGCGCGAACACCATATATTTT
CDR3aa: CASSLAPGTGGANTIYF

d_gene: TRBD1
j_gene: TRBJ1-5
v_gene: TRBV7-9
abundance: NA
CDR3nt: TGTGCCAGCAGCTTAGGGCCGGGACAGGGGCAGCCCCAGCATTTT
CDR3aa: CASSLGPGQGQPQHF

d_gene: TRBD1
j_gene: TRBJ1-5
v_gene: TRBV2
abundance: few
CDR3nt: TGTGCCAGCAGCAAACAGGGGTCGGACAATCAGCCCCAGCATTTT
CDR3aa: CASSKQGSDNQPQHF

d_gene: TRBD1
j_gene: TRBJ2-5
v_gene: TRBV20-1
abundance: few
CDR3nt: TGCAGTGCTAGAGAGGGGACAGGGAAAGAGACCCAGCACTTC
CDR3aa: CSAREGTGKETQHF

d_gene: NA
j_gene: TRBJ1-2
v_gene: TRBV6-4
abundance: many
CDR3nt: TGTGCCAGCAGTGACGGGGACGTGGACGGCTACACCTTC
CDR3aa: CASSDGDVDGYTF

d_gene: TRBD1
j_gene: TRBJ1-4
v_gene: TRBV29-1
abundance: few
CDR3nt: TGCAGCTGCGGGACAGAGTCCGAAAAACTGTTTTTT
CDR3aa: CSCGTESEKLFF

d_gene: NA
j_gene: TRBJ2-5
v_gene: TRBV29-1
abundance: few
CDR3nt: TGCAGCGTTGAAAAGGGTCGGAGGGAGACCCAGTACTTC
CDR3aa: CSVEKGRRETQYF

d_gene: TRBD1
j_gene: TRBJ1-1
v_gene: TRBV11-2
abundance: few
CDR3nt: TGTGCCAGCAGCTTAGTACCACCGGGGAGCCCCGGGACAGGGTTTTCCCCTGAAGCTTTCTTT
CDR3aa: CASSLVPPGSPGTGFSPEAFF

d_gene: NA
j_gene: TRBJ1-2
v_gene: TRBV11-2
abundance: NA
CDR3nt: TGTGCCAGCAGCTTATTTGATACCTCCATCTATGGCTACACCTTC
CDR3aa: CASSLFDTSIYGYTF

d_gene: NA
j_gene: TRBJ1-1
v_gene: TRBV5-1
abundance: few
CDR3nt: TGCGCCAGCAGCTCACGGACCTCCCCGGAGACTGAAGCTTTCTTT
CDR3aa: CASSSRTSPETEAFF

d_gene: NA
j_gene: TRBJ2-3
v_gene: TRBV7-9
abundance: many
CDR3nt: TGTGCCAGCAGCCCGACCGTGGGGGATACGCAGTATTTT
CDR3aa: CASSPTVGDTQYF

d_gene: NA
j_gene: TRBJ1-5
v_gene: TRBV5-1
abundance: many
CDR3nt: TGCGCCAGCAGCTTCTATGGGAATCAGCCCCAGCATTTT
CDR3aa: CASSFYGNQPQHF

d_gene: NA
j_gene: TRBJ2-3
v_gene: TRBV4-2
abundance: few
CDR3nt: TGTGCCAGCAGCCATAGAACAGGGTACGATACGCAGTATTTT
CDR3aa: CASSHRTGYDTQYF

d_gene: NA
j_gene: TRBJ2-5
v_gene: TRBV20-1
abundance: NA
CDR3nt: TGCAGTGCTAGGACAGGAGGGGATGAGACCCAGTACTTC
CDR3aa: CSARTGGDETQYF

d_gene: NA
j_gene: TRBJ1-5
v_gene: TRBV12-3/TRBV12-4
abundance: NA
CDR3nt: TGTGCCATCAGCCTGGGTGGGGAGACGGTCGTTAGCAATCAGCCCCAGCATTTT
CDR3aa: CAISLGGETVVSNQPQHF

d_gene: TRBD1
j_gene: TRBJ2-7
v_gene: TRBV11-1
abundance: many
CDR3nt: TGTGCCAGCAGCCCAATTCCGGGACAGGGGTCTTCCCATAACGACTACGAGCAGTACTTC
CDR3aa: CASSPIPGQGSSHNDYEQYF

d_gene: NA
j_gene: TRBJ2-2
v_gene: TRBV5-5
abundance: few
CDR3nt: TGTGCCAGCACCGCCGGGCCAGAGAACACCGGGGAGCTGTTTTTT
CDR3aa: CASTAGPENTGELFF

d_gene: TRBD2
j_gene: TRBJ2-7
v_gene: TRBV11-2
abundance: NA
CDR3nt: TGTGCCAGCAACGGGCCCCGGGGAGGGAAGGCCAAGTACTTC
CDR3aa: CASNGPRGGKAKYF

d_gene: TRBD2
j_gene: TRBJ2-1
v_gene: TRBV11-2
abundance: few
CDR3nt: TGTGCCAGCAGCCCCACCCGGGGCAGCGGGAGCTCCTACAATGAGCAGTTCTTC
CDR3aa: CASSPTRGSGSSYNEQFF

d_gene: NA
j_gene: TRBJ2-7
v_gene: TRBV20-1
abundance: NA
CDR3nt: TGCAGTGCTAGCCGTCTGGGGGGACTCTCCTACGAGCAGTACTTC
CDR3aa: CSASRLGGLSYEQYF

d_gene: NA
j_gene: TRBJ2-7
v_gene: TRBV20-1
abundance: NA
CDR3nt: TGCAGTGCTAGGAATTTGGGACCCTCCTACAATGAGCAGTACTTC
CDR3aa: CSARNLGPSYNEQYF

d_gene: TRBD1
j_gene: TRBJ2-5
v_gene: TRBV5-1
abundance: few
CDR3nt: TGCGCCAGCAGCTTGGTTTACAGGGGTGAGACCCAGTACTTC
CDR3aa: CASSLVYRGETQYF

d_gene: TRBD2
j_gene: TRBJ2-2
v_gene: TRBV5-1
abundance: NA
CDR3nt: TGCGCCAGCAGCTTGAGAGATAGCGGGAGAGGGACCGGGGAGCTGTTTTTT
CDR3aa: CASSLRDSGRGTGELFF

d_gene: TRBD1
j_gene: TRBJ1-2
v_gene: TRBV29-1
abundance: NA
CDR3nt: TGCAGCGCACATGAGGGGCCAGGGGGAGGCTACACCTTC
CDR3aa: CSAHEGPGGGYTF

d_gene: NA
j_gene: TRBJ1-2
v_gene: TRBV4-1
abundance: few
CDR3nt: TGCGCCAGCAGCCAAGTAGGACAGTTCTATGGCTACACCTTC
CDR3aa: CASSQVGQFYGYTF

d_gene: TRBD2
j_gene: TRBJ2-2
v_gene: TRBV3-1
abundance: many
CDR3nt: TGTGCCAGCACTCCGACTAGCGGGAGCGCCGGGGAGCTGTTTTTT
CDR3aa: CASTPTSGSAGELFF